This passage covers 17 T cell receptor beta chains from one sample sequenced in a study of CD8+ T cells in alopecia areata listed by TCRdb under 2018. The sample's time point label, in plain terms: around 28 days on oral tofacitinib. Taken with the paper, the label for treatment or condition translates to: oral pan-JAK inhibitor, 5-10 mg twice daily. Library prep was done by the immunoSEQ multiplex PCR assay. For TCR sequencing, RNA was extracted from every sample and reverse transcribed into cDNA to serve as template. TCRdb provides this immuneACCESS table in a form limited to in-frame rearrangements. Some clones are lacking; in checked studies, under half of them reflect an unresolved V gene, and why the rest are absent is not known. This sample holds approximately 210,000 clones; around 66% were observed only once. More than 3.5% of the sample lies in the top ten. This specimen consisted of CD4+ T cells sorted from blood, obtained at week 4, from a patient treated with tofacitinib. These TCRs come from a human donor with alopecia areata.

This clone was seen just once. CDR3: CASSLEAFSGYNEQFF. The CDR3 nucleotides read TGTGCCAGCAGCTTAGAAGCCTTTTCGGGCTACAATGAGCAGTTCTTC. The chain uses TRBV7-2 and TRBJ2-1; D not resolved. Germline values: CDR1 SGHTA, CDR2 FQGNSA. The V and J ends lost 1 base and 3 bases respectively, with 13 bases between them. CDR3 length: 16 amino acids. The full variable domain, completed using reference TRBV7-2 and TRBJ2-1, is GAGVSQSPSNKVTEKGKDVELRCDPISGHTALYWYRQSLGQGLEFLIYFQGNSAPDKSGLPSDRFSAERTGGSVSTLTIQRTQQEDSAVYLCASSLEAFSGYNEQFFGPGTRLTVL.

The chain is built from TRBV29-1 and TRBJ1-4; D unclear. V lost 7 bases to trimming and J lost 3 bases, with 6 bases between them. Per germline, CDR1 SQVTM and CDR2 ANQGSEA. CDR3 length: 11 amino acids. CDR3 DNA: TGCAGCGGGACGTCTAATGAAAAACTGTTTTTT. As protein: CSGTSNEKLFF.

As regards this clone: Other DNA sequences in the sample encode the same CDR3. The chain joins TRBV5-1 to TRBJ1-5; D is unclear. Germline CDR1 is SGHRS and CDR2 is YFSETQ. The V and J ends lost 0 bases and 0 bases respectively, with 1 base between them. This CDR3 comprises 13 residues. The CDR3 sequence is CASSLDSNQPQHF. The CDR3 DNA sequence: TGCGCCAGCAGCTTGGATAGCAATCAGCCCCAGCATTTT.

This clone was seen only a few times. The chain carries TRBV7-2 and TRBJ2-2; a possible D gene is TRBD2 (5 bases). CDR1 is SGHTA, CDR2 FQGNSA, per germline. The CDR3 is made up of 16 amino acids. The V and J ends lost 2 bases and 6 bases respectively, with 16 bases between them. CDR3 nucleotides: TGTGCCAGCAGCTTAAGTTTGGGAGTTCGTGCCGGGGAGCTGTTTTTT. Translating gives CASSLSLGVRAGELFF. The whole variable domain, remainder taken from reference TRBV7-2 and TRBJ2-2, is GAGVSQSPSNKVTEKGKDVELRCDPISGHTALYWYRQSLGQGLEFLIYFQGNSAPDKSGLPSDRFSAERTGGSVSTLTIQRTQQEDSAVYLCASSLSLGVRAGELFFGEGSRLTVL.

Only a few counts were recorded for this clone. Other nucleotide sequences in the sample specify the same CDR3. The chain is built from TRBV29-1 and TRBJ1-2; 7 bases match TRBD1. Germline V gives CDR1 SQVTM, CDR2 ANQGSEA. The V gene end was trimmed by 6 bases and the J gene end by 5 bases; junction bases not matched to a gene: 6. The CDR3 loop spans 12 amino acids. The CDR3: CSVAGTVYGYTF. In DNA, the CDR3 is TGCAGCGTCGCCGGGACAGTTTATGGCTACACCTTC.

As DNA, the CDR3 is TGTGCCAGCAGCTCGCCGGGGCTTGGCTACACCTTC. Amino acids: CASSSPGLGYTF. The V gene is TRBV7-2, the J gene TRBJ1-2, with D possibly being TRBD1 (5 bases). Germline V gene data show CDR1 as SGHTA and CDR2 as FQGNSA. Trimming pared 4 bases from V and 7 bases from J, leaving 10 bases between. The CDR3 has 12 residues.

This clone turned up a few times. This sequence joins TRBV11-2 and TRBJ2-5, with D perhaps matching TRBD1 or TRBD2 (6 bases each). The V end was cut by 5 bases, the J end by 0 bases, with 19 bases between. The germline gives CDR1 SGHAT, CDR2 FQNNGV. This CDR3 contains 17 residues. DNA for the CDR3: TGTGCCAGCAGCCCGAGAGGGGGGCCCGCCAACCAAGAGACCCAGTACTTC. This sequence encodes CASSPRGGPANQETQYF.

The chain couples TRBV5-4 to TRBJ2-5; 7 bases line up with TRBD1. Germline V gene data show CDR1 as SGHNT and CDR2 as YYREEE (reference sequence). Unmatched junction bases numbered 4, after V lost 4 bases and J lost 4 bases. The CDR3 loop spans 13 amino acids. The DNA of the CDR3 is TGTGCCAGCAGCGGGGGACAGAGAGAGACCCAGTACTTC. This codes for CASSGGQRETQYF.

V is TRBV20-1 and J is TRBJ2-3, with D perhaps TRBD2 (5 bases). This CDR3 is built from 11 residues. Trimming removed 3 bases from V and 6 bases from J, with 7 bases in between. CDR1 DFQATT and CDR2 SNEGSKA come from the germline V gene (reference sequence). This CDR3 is CSASGEDTQYF. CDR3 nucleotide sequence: TGCAGTGCTAGTGGGGAGGATACGCAGTATTTT.

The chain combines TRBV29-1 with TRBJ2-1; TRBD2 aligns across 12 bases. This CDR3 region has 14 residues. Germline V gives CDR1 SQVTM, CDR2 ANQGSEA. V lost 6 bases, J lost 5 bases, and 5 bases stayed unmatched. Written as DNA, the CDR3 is TGCAGCGTCTGGACTAGCGGGGACCACAATGAGCAGTTCTTC. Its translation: CSVWTSGDHNEQFF.

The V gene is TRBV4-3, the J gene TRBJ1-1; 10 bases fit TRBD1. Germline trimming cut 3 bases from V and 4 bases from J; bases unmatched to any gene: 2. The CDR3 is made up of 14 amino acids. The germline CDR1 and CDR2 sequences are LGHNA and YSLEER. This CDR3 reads CASSQTGGFTEAFF. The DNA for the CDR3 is TGCGCCAGCAGCCAGACAGGGGGCTTCACTGAAGCTTTCTTT.

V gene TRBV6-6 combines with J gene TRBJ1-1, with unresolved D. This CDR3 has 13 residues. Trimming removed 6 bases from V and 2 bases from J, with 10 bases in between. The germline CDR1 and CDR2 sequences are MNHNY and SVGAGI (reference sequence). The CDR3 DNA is TGTGCCAGCAGCTACGGACGAAACACTGAAGCTTTCTTT. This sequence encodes CASSYGRNTEAFF.

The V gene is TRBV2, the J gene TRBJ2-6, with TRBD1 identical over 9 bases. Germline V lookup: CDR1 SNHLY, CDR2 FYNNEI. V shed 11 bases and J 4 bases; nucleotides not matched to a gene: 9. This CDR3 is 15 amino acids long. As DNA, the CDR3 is TGTGCCGGGGGACAGGGATTCTCCGGGGCCAACGTCCTGACTTTC. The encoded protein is CAGGQGFSGANVLTF. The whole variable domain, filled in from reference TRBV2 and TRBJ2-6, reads EPEVTQTPSHQVTQMGQEVILRCVPISNHLYFYWYRQILGQKVEFLVSFYNNEISEKSEIFDDQFSVERPDGSNFTLKIRSTKLEDSAMYFCAGGQGFSGANVLTFGAGSRLTVL.

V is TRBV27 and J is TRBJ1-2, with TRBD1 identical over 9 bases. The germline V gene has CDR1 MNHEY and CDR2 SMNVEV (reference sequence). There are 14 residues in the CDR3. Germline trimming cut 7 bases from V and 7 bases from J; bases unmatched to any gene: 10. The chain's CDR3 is CASNQGQGIGGYTF. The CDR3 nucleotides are TGTGCCAGCAACCAGGGACAGGGAATCGGTGGCTACACCTTC.

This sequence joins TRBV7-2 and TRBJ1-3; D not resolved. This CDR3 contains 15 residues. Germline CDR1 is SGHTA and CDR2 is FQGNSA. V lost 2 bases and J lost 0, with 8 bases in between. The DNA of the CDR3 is TGTGCCAGCAGCTTAACGGGCTACTCTGGAAACACCATATATTTT. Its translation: CASSLTGYSGNTIYF.

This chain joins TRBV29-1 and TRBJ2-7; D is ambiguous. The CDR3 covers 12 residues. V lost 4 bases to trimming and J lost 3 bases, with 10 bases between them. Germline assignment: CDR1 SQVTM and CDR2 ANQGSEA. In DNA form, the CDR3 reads TGCAGCGTTGCCGTGGGAAACTACGAGCAGTACTTC. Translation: CSVAVGNYEQYF.

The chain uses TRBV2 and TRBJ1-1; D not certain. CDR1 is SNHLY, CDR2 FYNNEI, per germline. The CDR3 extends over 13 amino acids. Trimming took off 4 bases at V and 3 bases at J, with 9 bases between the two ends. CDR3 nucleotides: TGTGCCAGCAGTGGGCAGAAAGACACTGAAGCTTTCTTT. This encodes CASSGQKDTEAFF. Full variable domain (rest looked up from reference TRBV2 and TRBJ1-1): EPEVTQTPSHQVTQMGQEVILRCVPISNHLYFYWYRQILGQKVEFLVSFYNNEISEKSEIFDDQFSVERPDGSNFTLKIRSTKLEDSAMYFCASSGQKDTEAFFGQGTRLTVV.